This TCR beta chain was sequenced during a study of T cell repertoires in cytomegalovirus infection (dated by TCRdb to the late 2010s). In terms of the full investigation: The HLA type of each donor mattered for the analysis, because public TCR beta signatures pointed to carriage of CMV infection along with the matching HLA type. On the study overall, not on this receptor specifically: The ex vivo response was dominated by HLA-C-restricted CMV-specific TCR beta clonotypes, and the single most frequent clonotype in two of eight donors was supplied by these HLA-C-restricted clonotypes. Carriers of CMV infection plus the relevant HLA type were discriminated by the cumulative frequency of public TCR beta family members in the study cohort and in an independent approximately 360-donor cohort.

This clonotype was counted ten times or more. The antigen this receptor binds is unknown. One base away there is no much larger clone; base qualities are not given. Reads for this sample came from an Illumina HiSeq 1500. TCRdb reworked the public reads: Q25 trimming with fastp, MiXCR clone assembly, productive beta chains retained. Entries are consolidated by CDR3 protein sequence, retaining the most common genes and DNA. The sample profile shows around 270,000 distinct CDR3 sequences; roughly 10% of them were found once. The biggest ten clones account for about 14% of the sample. Counted from cysteine to phenylalanine, this CDR3 has 14 amino acids. The entry retains the CDR3 DNA only, 42 bases that are in frame from base 1. CDR1 and CDR2, looked up from the germline V gene, are SGHTA and FQGNSA. Relative to germline, V is 3 bases shorter and J is 2 bases shorter, with 11 bases between their ends.

The source is a human donor in good health (CMV status not recorded). Some clones in this sample may be carry-over from other donors' samples. The V and J genes are TRBV7-2 and TRBJ2-7, with TRBD2 tentatively as D gene (7 bases match). The sequenced sample was PBMCs. The sequenced DNA: TGTGCCAGCAGCTTCAAAGGGGGGGCCTACGAGCAGTACTTC. The resulting protein is CASSFKGGAYEQYF.